One and the same sample provided the 10 T cell receptor beta chains below, sequenced in a study of blood T cell repertoires in COVID-19 (dated by TCRdb to about 2020). The library was obtained by the immunoSEQ multiplex PCR assay. The table was pulled from immuneACCESS by TCRdb, which kept in-frame rearrangements only. Such tables lose some clones; where checked, under half of the loss comes from unresolved V genes, and the rest has no known cause. The sample records roughly 250,000 clones, 70% to 85% of which are singletons. Over 3% of the sample goes to the ten largest clones. The sequenced material came from peripheral blood. The source is a woman older than 75 with acute or convalescent COVID-19.

The chain has TRBV6-2 or TRBV6-3 and TRBJ2-1, with 11 bases that match TRBD2. CDR3 size: 17 residues. The J segment lost 2 bases and the V segment lost 0 bases, leaving 3 bases of the junction unmatched. Germline CDR1 is MNHEY and CDR2 is SVGEGT. The CDR3 nucleotides read TGTGCCAGCAGTTACTCGGCGACTAGCGGGACCTACAATGAGCAGTTCTTC. It yields the protein CASSYSATSGTYNEQFF.

This clone was seen just once. J is TRBJ2-3 and V is TRBV24-1; perhaps TRBD1 as D (5 bases). This CDR3 region has 13 residues. Germline values: CDR1 KGHDR, CDR2 SFDVKD. V lost 9 bases and J lost 2, with 11 bases in between. Written as DNA, the CDR3 is TGTGCCACCTCACTGGGGCCCACAGATACGCAGTATTTT. Translation gives CATSLGPTDTQYF.

The chain carries TRBV4-2 and TRBJ1-2; 7 bases are a match to TRBD1. Looked up from germline, CDR1 is LGHNA and CDR2 is YNFKEQ. The V and J ends lost 0 bases and 11 bases, in that order; junction bases with no gene match: 9. The CDR3 has 14 residues. The CDR3, as DNA: TGTGCCAGCAGCCAAGATCAGGACAGGATCAGGTACACCTTC. This gives the protein CASSQDQDRIRYTF.

The V call is TRBV5-1, the J call TRBJ2-1, with a tentative D call TRBD1 (6 bases). Germline V CDR1 and CDR2: SGHRS, YFSETQ. Trimming left V 1 base short and J 4 bases short, with 15 bases between. The CDR3 spans 16 residues. CDR3 DNA: TGCGCCAGCAGCTTGTCGGCAGGGGAAAAGTACAATGAGCAGTTCTTC. Translated, it gives CASSLSAGEKYNEQFF.

The rearrangement links TRBV18 to TRBJ1-1; D uncertain. Germline V gives CDR1 KGHSH, CDR2 LQKENI. The CDR3 is made up of 14 amino acids. Trimming shortened V by 6 bases and J by 1 base, and 12 bases separated the two germline ends. DNA for the CDR3: TGTGCCAGCTCGCTTTCACAGAGGAACACTGAAGCTTTCTTT. Amino acid sequence: CASSLSQRNTEAFF.

This chain joins TRBV27 and TRBJ2-2, with 8 positions matching TRBD1. The CDR3 loop spans 15 amino acids. Per the germline V gene, CDR1 is MNHEY and CDR2 is SMNVEV (reference sequence). The V and J ends lost 5 bases and 1 base, in that order; junction bases with no gene match: 3. The CDR3 is CASSLGTGNTGELFF. The CDR3 DNA sequence: TGTGCCAGCAGTCTCGGGACAGGGAACACCGGGGAGCTGTTTTTT.

The gene calls are TRBV5-1 and TRBJ1-2, with TRBD1 matching 7 bases. Germline V gives CDR1 SGHRS, CDR2 YFSETQ. J lost 4 bases, V lost 7 bases, and 7 bases had no gene match. This CDR3 has 13 amino acids. The CDR3 nucleotides are TGCGCCAGCGCAAGACAGGGCGGCTATGGCTACACCTTC. It yields the protein CASARQGGYGYTF.

The V call is TRBV11-2, the J call TRBJ1-3, with unresolved D. This CDR3 is 14 amino acids long. V lost 0 bases and J 2 bases, leaving 5 bases between the germline ends. The germline CDR1 and CDR2 sequences are SGHAT and FQNNGV. Here the CDR3 DNA reads TGTGCCAGCAGCTTAGACAGGACTGGAAACACCATATATTTT. This codes for CASSLDRTGNTIYF.

The rearrangement links TRBV15 to TRBJ2-4; the D is unclear. V was shortened by 2 bases and J by 7 bases, with 18 bases between the two germline ends. The CDR3 consists of 16 residues. Per germline, CDR1 LNHNV and CDR2 YYDKDF (reference sequence). CDR3 sequence: CATSRSFDLVWNIQYF. Written as DNA, the CDR3 is TGTGCCACCAGCAGATCTTTTGACTTAGTGTGGAACATTCAGTACTTC.

The chain joins TRBV6-1 to TRBJ1-5; 8 nucleotides align to TRBD1. Germline V gene lookup returns CDR1 MNHNS and CDR2 SASEGT. J gave up 7 bases and V 2 bases, and 4 bases lay outside the gene matches. The CDR3 totals 14 residues. CDR3 bases: TGTGCCAGCAGTGAACAGGGGGCATGGCAGCCCCAGCATTTT. Protein product: CASSEQGAWQPQHF.